The present T cell receptor (beta chain) was sequenced within a study of blood T cell repertoires in COVID-19. At the level of the study: There were acute and convalescent COVID-19 samples, and they came from the United States, Italy and Spain. Sources were T cells, B-cell-depleted T cells, or PBMCs; the material itself was cDNA or gDNA.

The CDR3 runs to 18 residues. Germline trimming cut 6 bases from V and 0 bases from J; bases unmatched to any gene: 11. Germline V gene sequence: CDR1 SNHLY, CDR2 FYNNEI. Original processing notes: Estimated nucleated cell counts came from reference gene primer amplification. Clones were read by immunoSEQ multiplex PCR, and TCRdb kept only the in-frame ones, dropping some. V, J and clone size are those of that table, while D and trimming were read from the DNA. The table lists 270,000 or so clones, about nine tenths of them singletons. Source material: peripheral blood. The chain combines TRBV2 with TRBJ2-1; TRBD1 matches 10 bases. The sequence was obtained from a woman aged 25-40 years with COVID-19, enrolled during active disease. CDR3 in amino acids: CASSGTGALAPSYNEQFF. The CDR3, as DNA: TGTGCCAGCAGCGGGACAGGGGCTTTAGCCCCCTCCTACAATGAGCAGTTCTTC. Supplemented by reference TRBV2 and TRBJ2-1, the full variable domain reads EPEVTQTPSHQVTQMGQEVILRCVPISNHLYFYWYRQILGQKVEFLVSFYNNEISEKSEIFDDQFSVERPDGSNFTLKIRSTKLEDSAMYFCASSGTGALAPSYNEQFFGPGTRLTVL.